Listed below are T cell receptor beta chains from one sample, sequenced in a study of shared clonotypes between healthy human individuals. The assay was immunoSEQ multiplex PCR, and TCRdb's table has in-frame clones only and misses some. The sample shows 1,500,000 or so clones, 97% to 99% of them seen only once. Specimen: naive CD4+ T cells sorted from blood. These receptors were obtained from a man in his thirties or forties in good health. CDR3s include the opening cysteine and the closing phenylalanine or tryptophan. D genes are given only for firm matches. Clone size is not always given. Where it is, it says once, few, many or a class for expanded clones.

CDR3	DNA	size	V	D	J
CASSVERTGAYEQYF	TGTGCCAGCAGCGTAGAAAGGACAGGGGCCTACGAGCAGTACTTC	-	TRBV9	TRBD1	TRBJ2-7
CASRPDSYNEQFF	TGTGCCAGCCGGCCAGACTCCTACAATGAGCAGTTCTTC	-	TRBV6-1	-	TRBJ2-1
CASRDRGSSGYTF	TGTGCCAGCAGAGACAGGGGTTCATCGGGCTACACCTTC	-	TRBV2	TRBD1	TRBJ1-2
CASRSARDRVGEAFF	TGTGCCAGCAGAAGCGCCCGGGACAGGGTCGGTGAAGCTTTCTTT	-	TRBV6-5	TRBD1	TRBJ1-1
CASRERYNEQFF	TGTGCCAGCAGGGAGAGGTACAATGAGCAGTTCTTC	-	TRBV2	-	TRBJ2-1
CASSPERRFGAKYF	TGCGCCAGCAGCCCCGAGCGGAGATTTGGGGCGAAGTACTTC	-	TRBV4-3	-	TRBJ2-4
CASSSYSGRAVDTQYF	TGCGCCAGCAGCTCCTATAGCGGGAGGGCCGTAGATACGCAGTATTTT	-	TRBV5-1	TRBD2	TRBJ2-3
CASSPPSGRELGEQFF	TGTGCCAGCTCACCCCCTAGCGGGAGGGAACTTGGTGAGCAGTTCTTC	-	TRBV18	TRBD2	TRBJ2-1
CASSLEVTGELFF	TGCGCCAGCAGCTTGGAAGTCACCGGGGAGCTGTTTTTT	-	TRBV5-1	-	TRBJ2-2
CASSQVQENTGELFF	TGCGCCAGCAGCCAAGTACAGGAGAACACCGGGGAGCTGTTTTTT	-	TRBV4-1	-	TRBJ2-2
CASSRELGRGQETQYF	TGTGCCAGCTCACGAGAGCTAGGGAGGGGGCAAGAGACCCAGTACTTC	-	TRBV18	-	TRBJ2-5
CASSLSAQGLGEQYF	TGTGCCAGCAGTTTATCGGCCCAGGGGCTTGGTGAGCAGTACTTC	-	TRBV28	-	TRBJ2-7
CASSPLPPQGGNIQYF	TGTGCCAGCTCACCGCTCCCGCCACAGGGGGGAAACATTCAGTACTTC	-	TRBV18	TRBD1	TRBJ2-4
CASNSGLAGVSGELFF	TGCGCCAGCAACTCGGGACTAGCGGGAGTCTCCGGGGAGCTGTTTTTT	-	TRBV5-1	TRBD2	TRBJ2-2
CASGEGYEQYF	TGTGCCAGCGGTGAGGGCTACGAGCAGTACTTC	-	TRBV6-1	-	TRBJ2-7
CASSSGAYEQYF	TGCGCCAGCAGCTCCGGGGCCTACGAGCAGTACTTC	-	TRBV5-1	-	TRBJ2-7
CASTTGQGRGQETQYF	TGTGCCAGCACTACGGGACAGGGAAGAGGGCAAGAGACCCAGTACTTC	once	TRBV2	TRBD1	TRBJ2-5
CASSGTAEETQYF	TGTGCCAGTTCCGGGACCGCGGAAGAGACCCAGTACTTC	-	TRBV19	-	TRBJ2-5
CASSSGLAGVHEQFF	TGTGCCAGCAGCTCGGGACTAGCGGGAGTACATGAGCAGTTCTTC	-	TRBV9	TRBD2	TRBJ2-1
CASSPPQPGGKSDTQYF	TGTGCCAGCTCACCACCTCAACCAGGGGGCAAATCAGATACGCAGTATTTT	-	TRBV18	TRBD1	TRBJ2-3